Listed here is a single T cell receptor (beta chain). At the DNA level, this CDR3 is encoded by other sequences in the same sample as well. This specimen belongs to a study of blood T cell repertoires in COVID-19. Study at large: Researchers got acute and convalescent COVID-19 samples from the United States, Italy and Spain. Nucleic acid was either cDNA or gDNA, and it came from T cells, B-cell-depleted T cells, or PBMCs.

Per the study methods: Amplifying reference gene primers gave estimates of nucleated cell counts. TCRdb's table, derived via immunoSEQ multiplex PCR, lists solely in-frame clones and lacks some. The V and J calls and clone size come from that table; D and trimming were worked out from the DNA. The data show about 270,000 clones, 86% seen once. The length of the CDR3 is 11 residues. Germline loops: CDR1 SQVTM, CDR2 ANQGSEA. V lost 4 bases, J lost 3 bases, and 7 bases lay in between. During active infection, Seattle patients enrolled and were then monitored through disease. This receptor was taken from a woman between 65 and 79 years old with COVID-19, enrolled during active disease. The chain links TRBV29-1 to TRBJ2-7, with D possibly TRBD2 on 6 matching bases. Sequenced input: peripheral blood. For the CDR3, the DNA is TGCAGCGTTGTGCGGGGCTACGAGCAGTACTTC. Its protein is CSVVRGYEQYF.